This T cell receptor (beta chain) was profiled in a study of CD8 T cells in ankylosing spondylitis. Whole-study results and caveats: The disease-linked clones had a CD8+ phenotype and low blood frequencies. Made up of fewer than ten highly homologous variants, a TCR beta motif appeared characteristic of ankylosing spondylitis blood. It was reported that disease-linked clones were significantly enriched in matched ankylosing spondylitis synovial fluid. In the blood and synovial fluid of reactive arthritis, some motif variants had been previously reported.

Generation of TCR beta libraries employed quantitative 5'-RACE incorporating molecular barcodes. Each CDR3 protein is one row after TCRdb ran MiXCR on the 5' RACE reads. In the table there are a few hundred thousand distinct CDR3 sequences, around 8% of which are singletons. This clonotype occurred a few times. Its antigen is unknown. The CDR3 is made up of 15 amino acids. The trim removed 1 base at V and 7 bases at J, leaving 5 bases unmatched. Germline V CDR1 and CDR2: SNHLY, FYNNEI. Input material: blood, either unsorted or a sorted T cell fraction (not recorded which). The sequence derives from a male donor with ankylosing spondylitis. This chain uses TRBV2 with TRBJ2-1, with 9 bases lining up with TRBD2. DNA of the CDR3: TGTGCCAGCAGTGAAGTAGCGGGAGTAGGTAATGAGCAGTTCTTC. Its protein product is CASSEVAGVGNEQFF.